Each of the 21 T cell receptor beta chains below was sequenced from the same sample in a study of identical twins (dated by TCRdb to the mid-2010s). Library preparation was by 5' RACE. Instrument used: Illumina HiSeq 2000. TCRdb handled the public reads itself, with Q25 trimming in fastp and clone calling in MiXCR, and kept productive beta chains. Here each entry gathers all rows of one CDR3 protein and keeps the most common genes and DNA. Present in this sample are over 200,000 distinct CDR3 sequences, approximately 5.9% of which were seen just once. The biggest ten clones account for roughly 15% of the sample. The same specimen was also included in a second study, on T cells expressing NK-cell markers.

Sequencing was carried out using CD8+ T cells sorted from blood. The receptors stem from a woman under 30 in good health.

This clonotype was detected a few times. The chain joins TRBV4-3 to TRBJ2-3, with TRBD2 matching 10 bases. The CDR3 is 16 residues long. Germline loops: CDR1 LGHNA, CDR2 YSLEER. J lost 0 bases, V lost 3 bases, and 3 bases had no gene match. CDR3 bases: TGCGCCAGCAGCCACGGACTAGCGGCCAGCACAGATACGCAGTATTTT. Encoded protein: CASSHGLAASTDTQYF.

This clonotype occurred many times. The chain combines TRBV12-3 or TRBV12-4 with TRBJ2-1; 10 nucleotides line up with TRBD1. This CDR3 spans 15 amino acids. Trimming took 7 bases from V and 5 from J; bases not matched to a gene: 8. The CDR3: CASTDDRGRNNEQFF. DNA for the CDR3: TGTGCCAGCACCGACGACAGGGGGCGGAACAATGAGCAGTTCTTC.

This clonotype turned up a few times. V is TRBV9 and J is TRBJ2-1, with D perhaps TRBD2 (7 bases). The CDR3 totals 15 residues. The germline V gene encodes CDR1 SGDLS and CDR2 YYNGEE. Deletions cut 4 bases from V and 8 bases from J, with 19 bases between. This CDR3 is CASSYSGGGADEQFF. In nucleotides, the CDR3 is TGTGCCAGCAGCTACTCCGGAGGGGGGGCCGATGAGCAGTTCTTC.

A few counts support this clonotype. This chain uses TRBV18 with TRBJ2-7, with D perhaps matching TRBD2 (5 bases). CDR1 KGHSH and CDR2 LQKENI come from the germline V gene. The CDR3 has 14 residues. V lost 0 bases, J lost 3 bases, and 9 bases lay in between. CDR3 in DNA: TGTGCCAGCTCACCACCCAGGAGGCGCTACGAGCAGTACTTC. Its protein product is CASSPPRRRYEQYF.

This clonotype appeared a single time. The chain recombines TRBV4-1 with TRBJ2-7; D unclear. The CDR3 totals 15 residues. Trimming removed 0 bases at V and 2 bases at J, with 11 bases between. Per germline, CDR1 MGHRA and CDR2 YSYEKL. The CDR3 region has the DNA TGCGCCAGCAGCCAAGAAAGAACCAGGCCCTACGAGCAGTACTTC. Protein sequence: CASSQERTRPYEQYF.

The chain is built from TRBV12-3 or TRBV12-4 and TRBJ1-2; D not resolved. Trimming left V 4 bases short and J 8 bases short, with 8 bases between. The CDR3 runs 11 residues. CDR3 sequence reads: CASSYREGYTF. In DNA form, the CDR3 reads TGTGCCAGCAGTTACAGAGAGGGCTACACCTTC.

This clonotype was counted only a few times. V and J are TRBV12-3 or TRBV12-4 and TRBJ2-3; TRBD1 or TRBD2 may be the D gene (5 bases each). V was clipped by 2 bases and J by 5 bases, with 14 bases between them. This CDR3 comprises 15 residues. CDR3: CASSLNRGRGDTQYF. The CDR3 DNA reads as TGTGCCAGCAGTTTAAATCGGGGCCGGGGAGATACGCAGTATTTT.

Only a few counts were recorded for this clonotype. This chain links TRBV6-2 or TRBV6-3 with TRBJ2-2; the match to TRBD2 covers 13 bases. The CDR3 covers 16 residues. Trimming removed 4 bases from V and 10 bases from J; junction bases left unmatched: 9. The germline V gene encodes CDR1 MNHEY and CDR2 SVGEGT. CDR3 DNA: TGTGCCAGCAGTTTCCCGACTAGCGGGAGGTCAGAGGAGCTGTTTTTT. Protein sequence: CASSFPTSGRSEELFF.

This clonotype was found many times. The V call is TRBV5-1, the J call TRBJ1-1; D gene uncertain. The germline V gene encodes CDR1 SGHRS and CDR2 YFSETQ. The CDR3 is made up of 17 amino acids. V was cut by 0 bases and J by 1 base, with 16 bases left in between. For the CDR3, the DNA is TGCGCCAGCAGCTTGGCCTGGACGTCACCCGCGAACACTGAAGCTTTCTTT. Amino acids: CASSLAWTSPANTEAFF.

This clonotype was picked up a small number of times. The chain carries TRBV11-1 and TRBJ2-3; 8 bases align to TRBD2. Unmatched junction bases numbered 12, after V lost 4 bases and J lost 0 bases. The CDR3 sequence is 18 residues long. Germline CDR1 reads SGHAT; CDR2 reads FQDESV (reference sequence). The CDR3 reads CASSSTSAPTTSTDTQYF. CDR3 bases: TGTGCCAGCAGCTCGACTAGCGCCCCAACCACTAGCACAGATACGCAGTATTTT.

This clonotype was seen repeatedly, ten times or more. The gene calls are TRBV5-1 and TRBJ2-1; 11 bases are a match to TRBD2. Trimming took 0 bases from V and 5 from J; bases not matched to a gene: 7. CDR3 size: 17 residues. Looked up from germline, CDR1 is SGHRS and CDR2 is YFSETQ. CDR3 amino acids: CASSLALLAGVNNEQFF. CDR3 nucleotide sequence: TGCGCCAGCAGCTTGGCGCTACTAGCGGGAGTGAACAATGAGCAGTTCTTC.

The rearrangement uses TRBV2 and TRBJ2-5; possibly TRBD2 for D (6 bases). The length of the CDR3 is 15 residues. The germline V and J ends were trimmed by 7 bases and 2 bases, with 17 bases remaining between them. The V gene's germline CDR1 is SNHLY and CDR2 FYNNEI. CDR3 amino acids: CASNYQDYLQETQYF. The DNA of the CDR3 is TGTGCCAGCAACTACCAGGACTACCTACAAGAGACCCAGTACTTC.

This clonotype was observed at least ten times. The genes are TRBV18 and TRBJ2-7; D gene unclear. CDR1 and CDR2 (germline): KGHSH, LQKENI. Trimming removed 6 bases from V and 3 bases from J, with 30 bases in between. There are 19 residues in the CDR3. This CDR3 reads CASSHRTWDKASELYEQYF. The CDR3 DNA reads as TGTGCCAGCTCGCATCGGACGTGGGATAAGGCAAGTGAACTCTACGAGCAGTACTTC.

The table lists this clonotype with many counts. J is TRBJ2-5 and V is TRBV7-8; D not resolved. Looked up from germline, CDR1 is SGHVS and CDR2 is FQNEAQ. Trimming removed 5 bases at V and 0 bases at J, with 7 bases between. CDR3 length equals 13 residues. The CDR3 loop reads CASSRWNQETQYF. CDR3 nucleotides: TGTGCCAGCAGCCGATGGAACCAAGAGACCCAGTACTTC.

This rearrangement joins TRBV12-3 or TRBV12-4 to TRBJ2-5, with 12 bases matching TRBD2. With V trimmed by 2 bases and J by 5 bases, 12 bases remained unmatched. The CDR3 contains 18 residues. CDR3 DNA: TGTGCCAGCAGTTTATCTAGCGGGGGGGTAACTTTCTTGGAGACCCAGTACTTC. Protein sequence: CASSLSSGGVTFLETQYF.

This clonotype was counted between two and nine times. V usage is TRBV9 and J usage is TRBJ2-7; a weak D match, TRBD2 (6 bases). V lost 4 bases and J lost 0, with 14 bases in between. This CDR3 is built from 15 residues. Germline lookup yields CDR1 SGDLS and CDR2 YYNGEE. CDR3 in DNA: TGTGCCAGCAGCCCTACAATGGGGGGCTCCTACGAGCAGTACTTC. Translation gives CASSPTMGGSYEQYF.

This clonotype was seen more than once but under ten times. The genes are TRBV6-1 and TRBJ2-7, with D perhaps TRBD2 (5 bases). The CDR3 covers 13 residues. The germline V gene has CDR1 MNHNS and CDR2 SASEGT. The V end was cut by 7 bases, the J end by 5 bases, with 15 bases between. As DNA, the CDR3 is TGTGCCAGCACCCCCCCGGGGTCGGACGAGCAGTACTTC. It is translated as CASTPPGSDEQYF.

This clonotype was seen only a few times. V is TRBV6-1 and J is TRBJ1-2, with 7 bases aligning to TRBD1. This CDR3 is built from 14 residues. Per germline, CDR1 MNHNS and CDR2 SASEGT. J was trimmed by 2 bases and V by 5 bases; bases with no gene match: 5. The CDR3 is CASSTGTANYGYTF. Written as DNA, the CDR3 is TGTGCCAGCAGTACGGGGACAGCAAACTATGGCTACACCTTC.

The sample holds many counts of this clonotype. Written as DNA, the CDR3 is TGCGCCAGCAGCTTGGTCAGCCCCCCCGAGACCCAGTACTTC. Translated, it gives CASSLVSPPETQYF. The chain links TRBV5-1 to TRBJ2-5; D gene ambiguous. There are 14 residues in the CDR3. V lost 0 bases to trimming and J lost 5 bases, with 11 bases between them. From germline, CDR1 is SGHRS and CDR2 YFSETQ.

Here the CDR3 reads CASSPAGGAKNIQYF. CDR3 DNA: TGTGCCAGCAGCCCCGCCGGGGGGGCCAAAAACATTCAGTACTTC. V usage is TRBV7-9 and J usage is TRBJ2-4, with 7 bases matching TRBD2. The CDR3 loop spans 15 amino acids. CDR1 and CDR2 from the germline V gene are SEHNR and FQNEAQ (reference sequence). V shed 5 bases, J shed 1 base, and the junction held 5 bases outside the gene matches. Full variable domain (outside the CDR3, taken from reference TRBV7-9 and TRBJ2-4): DTGVSQNPRHKITKRGQNVTFRCDPISEHNRLYWYRQTLGQGPEFLTYFQNEAQLEKSRLLSDRFSAERPKGSFSTLEIQRTEQGDSAMYLCASSPAGGAKNIQYFGAGTRLSVL.

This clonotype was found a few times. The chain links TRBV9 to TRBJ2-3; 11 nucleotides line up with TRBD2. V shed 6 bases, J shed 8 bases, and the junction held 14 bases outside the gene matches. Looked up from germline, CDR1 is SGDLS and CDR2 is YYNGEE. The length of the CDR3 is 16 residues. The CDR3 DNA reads TGTGCCAGCACCGACGCGACTAGCGGGGAGTGGGGTACGCAGTATTTT. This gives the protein CASTDATSGEWGTQYF.